The sequence of this T cell receptor beta chain was determined in a study of PD-1 blockade in classical Hodgkin lymphoma. Across the study: Nivolumab was given intravenously to patients at 3 mg/kg every 2 weeks.

Data came from immunoSEQ multiplex PCR; TCRdb stores just in-frame clones and leaves some out. The sample has some 19,000 clones; 70% to 85% are singletons. The sample's time point: cycle 4 day 1 (C4D1), after 6 weeks of nivolumab. There was relapse after autologous stem cell transplantation in every patient, and there was variation in brentuximab vedotin exposure. The CDR3 consists of 12 residues. Between the trimmed V and J ends, which lost 5 bases and 1 base, there was a span of 5 bases. Looked up from germline, CDR1 is SNHLY and CDR2 is FYNNEI. This receptor was identified in a human donor with classical Hodgkin lymphoma. This chain joins TRBV2 and TRBJ1-1, with D unresolved. The specimen was peripheral blood mononuclear cells (PBMCs), collected before the fourth cycle of nivolumab. CDR3: CASSSTNTEAFF. The CDR3 DNA reads TGTGCCAGCAGTTCAACGAACACTGAAGCTTTCTTT.